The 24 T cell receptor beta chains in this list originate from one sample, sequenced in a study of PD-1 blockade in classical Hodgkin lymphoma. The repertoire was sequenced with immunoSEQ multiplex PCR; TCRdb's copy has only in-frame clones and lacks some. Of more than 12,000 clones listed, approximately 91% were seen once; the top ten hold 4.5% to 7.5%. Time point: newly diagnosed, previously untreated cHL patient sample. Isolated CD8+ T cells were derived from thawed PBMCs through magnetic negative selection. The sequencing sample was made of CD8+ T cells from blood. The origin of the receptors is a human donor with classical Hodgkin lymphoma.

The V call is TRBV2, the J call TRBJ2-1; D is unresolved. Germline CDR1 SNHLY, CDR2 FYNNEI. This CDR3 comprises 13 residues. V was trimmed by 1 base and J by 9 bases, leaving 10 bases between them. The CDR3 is CASSEGYVPEQFF. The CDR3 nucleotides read TGTGCCAGCAGTGAAGGGTACGTGCCTGAGCAGTTCTTC.

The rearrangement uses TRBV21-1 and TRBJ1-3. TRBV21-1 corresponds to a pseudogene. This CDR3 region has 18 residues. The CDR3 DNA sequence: TGTGCCAGCAGCAAACGAAACAGGGGCGGGAGCTCTGGAAACACCATATATTTT. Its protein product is CASSKRNRGGSSGNTIYF.

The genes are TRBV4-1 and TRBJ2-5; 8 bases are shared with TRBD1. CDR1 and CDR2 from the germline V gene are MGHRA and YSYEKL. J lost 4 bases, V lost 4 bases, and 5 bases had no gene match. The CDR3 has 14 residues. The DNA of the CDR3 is TGCGCCAGCAGCCTAGGACAGGGCGGAGAGACCCAGTACTTC. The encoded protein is CASSLGQGGETQYF.

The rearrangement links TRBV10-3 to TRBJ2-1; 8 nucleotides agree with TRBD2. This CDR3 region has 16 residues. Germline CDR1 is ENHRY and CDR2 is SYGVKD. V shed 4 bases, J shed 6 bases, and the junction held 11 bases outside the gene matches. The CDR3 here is CAISAPEGAGGNEQFF. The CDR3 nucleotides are TGTGCCATCAGTGCCCCCGAGGGCGCGGGAGGCAATGAGCAGTTCTTC.

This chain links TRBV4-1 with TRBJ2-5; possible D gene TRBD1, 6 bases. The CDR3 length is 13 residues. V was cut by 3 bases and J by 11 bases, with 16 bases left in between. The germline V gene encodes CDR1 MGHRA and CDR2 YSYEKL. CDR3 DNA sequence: TGCGCCAGCAGCCAGACAGGAGGTTTTGAGCAGTACTTC. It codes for CASSQTGGFEQYF.

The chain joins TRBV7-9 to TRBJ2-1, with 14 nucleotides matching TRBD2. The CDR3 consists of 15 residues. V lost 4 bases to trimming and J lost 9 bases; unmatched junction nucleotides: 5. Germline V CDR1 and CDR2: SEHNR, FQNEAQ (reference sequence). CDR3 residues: CASSSTSGRAGEQFF. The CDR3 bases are TGTGCCAGCAGCTCGACTAGCGGGAGGGCCGGTGAGCAGTTCTTC.

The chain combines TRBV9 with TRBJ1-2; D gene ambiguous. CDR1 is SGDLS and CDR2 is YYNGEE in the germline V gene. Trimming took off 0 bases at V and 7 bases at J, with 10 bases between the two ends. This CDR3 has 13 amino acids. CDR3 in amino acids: CASSVAVRGGYTF. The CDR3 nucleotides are TGTGCCAGCAGCGTAGCGGTTCGGGGTGGCTACACCTTC.

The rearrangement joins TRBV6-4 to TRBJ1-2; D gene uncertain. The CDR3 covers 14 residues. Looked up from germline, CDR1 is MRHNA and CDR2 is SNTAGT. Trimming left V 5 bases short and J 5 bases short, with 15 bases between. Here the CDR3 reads CASSSPEVGYGYTF. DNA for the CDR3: TGTGCCAGCAGTAGCCCCGAGGTTGGATATGGCTACACCTTC.

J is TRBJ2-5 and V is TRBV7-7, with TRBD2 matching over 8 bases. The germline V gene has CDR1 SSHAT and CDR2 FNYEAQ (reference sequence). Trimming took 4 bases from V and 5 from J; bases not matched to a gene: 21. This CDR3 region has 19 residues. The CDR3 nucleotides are TGTGCCAGCAGCTCCAGATTTCTAGCGGGCGGGGAGGTATCTGAGACCCAGTACTTC. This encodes CASSSRFLAGGEVSETQYF.

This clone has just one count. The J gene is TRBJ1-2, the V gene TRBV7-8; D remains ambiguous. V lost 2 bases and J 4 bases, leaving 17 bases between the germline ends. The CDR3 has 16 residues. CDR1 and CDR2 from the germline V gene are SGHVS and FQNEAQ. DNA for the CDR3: TGTGCCAGCAGCTTATACCCTCCGTCCGGGCCCTATGGCTACACCTTC. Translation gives CASSLYPPSGPYGYTF.

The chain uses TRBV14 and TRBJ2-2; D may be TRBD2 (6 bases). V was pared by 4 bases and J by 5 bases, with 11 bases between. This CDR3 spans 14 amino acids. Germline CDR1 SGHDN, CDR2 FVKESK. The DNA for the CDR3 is TGTGCCAGCAGCCTCATGGGGGGAACCGGGGAGCTGTTTTTT. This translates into CASSLMGGTGELFF.

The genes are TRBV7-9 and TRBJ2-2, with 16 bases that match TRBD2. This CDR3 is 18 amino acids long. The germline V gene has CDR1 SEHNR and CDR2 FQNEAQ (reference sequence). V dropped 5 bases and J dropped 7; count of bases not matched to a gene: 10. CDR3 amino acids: CASSAGLAGGPVGGELFF. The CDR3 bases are TGTGCCAGCAGCGCGGGACTAGCGGGAGGGCCTGTCGGCGGGGAGCTGTTTTTT.

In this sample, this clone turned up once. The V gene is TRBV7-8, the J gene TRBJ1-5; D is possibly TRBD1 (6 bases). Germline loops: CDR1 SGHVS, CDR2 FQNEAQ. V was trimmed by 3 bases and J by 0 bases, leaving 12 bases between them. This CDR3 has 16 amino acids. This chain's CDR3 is CASSLGTRYSNQPQHF. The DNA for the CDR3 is TGTGCCAGCAGCTTGGGGACACGTTATAGCAATCAGCCCCAGCATTTT.

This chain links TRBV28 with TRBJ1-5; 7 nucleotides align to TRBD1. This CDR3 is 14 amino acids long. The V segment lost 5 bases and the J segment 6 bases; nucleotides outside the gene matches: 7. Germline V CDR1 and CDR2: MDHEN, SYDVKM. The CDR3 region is CASSPRQGGQPQHF. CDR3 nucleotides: TGTGCCAGCAGTCCCCGACAGGGCGGTCAGCCCCAGCATTTT.

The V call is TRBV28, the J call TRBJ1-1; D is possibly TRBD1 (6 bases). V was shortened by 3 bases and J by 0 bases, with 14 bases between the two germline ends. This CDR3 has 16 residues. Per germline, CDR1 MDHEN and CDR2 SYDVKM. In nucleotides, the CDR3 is TGTGCCAGCAGTTTTCTGGGACAAGGCATGAACACTGAAGCTTTCTTT. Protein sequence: CASSFLGQGMNTEAFF.

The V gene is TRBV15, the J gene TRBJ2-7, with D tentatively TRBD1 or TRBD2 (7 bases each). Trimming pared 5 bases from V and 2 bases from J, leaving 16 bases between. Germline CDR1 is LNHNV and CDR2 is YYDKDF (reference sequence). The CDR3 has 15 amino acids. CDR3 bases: TGTGCCACCAGCCCCACAGGGGAGGGTACCTACGAGCAGTACTTC. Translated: CATSPTGEGTYEQYF.

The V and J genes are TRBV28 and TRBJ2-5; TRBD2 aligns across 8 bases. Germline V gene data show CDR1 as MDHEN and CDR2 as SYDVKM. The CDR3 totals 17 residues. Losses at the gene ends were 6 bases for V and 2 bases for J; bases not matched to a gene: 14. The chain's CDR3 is CASRREVWASGQETQYF. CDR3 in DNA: TGTGCCAGCAGGCGGGAGGTTTGGGCTAGCGGGCAAGAGACCCAGTACTTC.

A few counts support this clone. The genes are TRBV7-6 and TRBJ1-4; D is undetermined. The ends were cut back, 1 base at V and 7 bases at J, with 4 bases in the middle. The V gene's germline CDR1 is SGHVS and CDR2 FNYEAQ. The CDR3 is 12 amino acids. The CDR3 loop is CASSLDGEKLFF. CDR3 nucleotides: TGTGCCAGCAGCTTAGATGGTGAAAAACTGTTTTTT.

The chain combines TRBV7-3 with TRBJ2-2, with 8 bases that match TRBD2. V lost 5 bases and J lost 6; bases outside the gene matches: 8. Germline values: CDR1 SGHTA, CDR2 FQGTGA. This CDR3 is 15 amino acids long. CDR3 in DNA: TGTGCCAGCAGCCCCTCCGGGACTAGTGCCGGGGAGCTGTTTTTT. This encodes CASSPSGTSAGELFF.

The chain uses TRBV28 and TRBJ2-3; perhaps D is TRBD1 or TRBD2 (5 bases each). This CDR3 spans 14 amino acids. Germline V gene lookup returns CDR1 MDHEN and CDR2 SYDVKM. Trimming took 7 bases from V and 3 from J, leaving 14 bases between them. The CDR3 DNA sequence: TGTGCCAGCACCCTCGGGGCGGAGACAGATACGCAGTATTTT. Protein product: CASTLGAETDTQYF.

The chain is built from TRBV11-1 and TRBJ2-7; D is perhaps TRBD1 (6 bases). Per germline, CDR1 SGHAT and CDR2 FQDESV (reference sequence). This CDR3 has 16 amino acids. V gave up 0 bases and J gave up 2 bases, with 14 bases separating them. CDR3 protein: CASSLAVGQFAYEQYF. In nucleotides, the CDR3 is TGTGCCAGCAGCTTAGCGGTAGGACAGTTTGCCTACGAGCAGTACTTC.

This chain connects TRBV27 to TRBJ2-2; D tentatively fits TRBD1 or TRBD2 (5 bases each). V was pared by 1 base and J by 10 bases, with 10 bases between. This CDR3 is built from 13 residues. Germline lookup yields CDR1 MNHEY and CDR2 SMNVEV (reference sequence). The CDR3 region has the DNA TGTGCCAGCAGTTTATTGGGGGTTCCGGAGCTGTTTTTT. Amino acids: CASSLLGVPELFF.

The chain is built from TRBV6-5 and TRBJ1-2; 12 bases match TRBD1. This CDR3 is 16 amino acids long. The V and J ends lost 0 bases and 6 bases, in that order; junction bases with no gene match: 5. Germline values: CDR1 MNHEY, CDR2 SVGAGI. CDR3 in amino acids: CASSYSGTGGRDGYTF. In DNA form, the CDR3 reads TGTGCCAGCAGTTACTCAGGGACAGGGGGCCGCGATGGCTACACCTTC.

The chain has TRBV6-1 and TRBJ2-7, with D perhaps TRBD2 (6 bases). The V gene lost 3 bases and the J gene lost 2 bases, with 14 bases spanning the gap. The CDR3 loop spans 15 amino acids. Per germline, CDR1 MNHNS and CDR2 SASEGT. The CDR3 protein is CASSEIAETPYEQYV. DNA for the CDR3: TGTGCCAGCAGTGAGATAGCGGAGACCCCCTACGAGCAGTACGTC.